This T cell receptor beta chain comes out of a study of blood T cell repertoires in COVID-19. Study information: COVID-19 samples, acute and convalescent, were from the United States, Italy and Spain. In each case, the material was cDNA or gDNA derived from T cells, B-cell-depleted T cells, or PBMCs.

Per the original data handling: The assay estimated nucleated cells by amplifying reference gene primers. Produced via immunoSEQ multiplex PCR; TCRdb's table is partial and in-frame only. V, J and clone size are taken as reported in that table, and D and trimming were inferred from the DNA itself. The sample contains 200,000 to 250,000 clones, about 80% of which appear only once. V dropped 1 base and J dropped 0 bases, with 5 bases sitting between them. The CDR3 totals 14 residues. The germline CDR1 and CDR2 sequences are SGHTA and FQGTGA. This chain joins TRBV7-3 and TRBJ2-3; D gene unclear. The sequence was obtained from a woman of 80 years or more with acute or convalescent COVID-19. The source material was peripheral blood. CDR3 region: CASSLSSSTDTQYF. DNA for the CDR3: TGTGCCAGCAGCTTAAGTTCTAGCACAGATACGCAGTATTTT.